What follows are 28 T cell receptor beta chains derived from one specimen sequenced in a study of blood T cells in healthy people across ages. Sample-barcoded 5' priming and a J-beta primer mix drove a second PCR of roughly 7 to 11 cycles. MiXCR, applied by TCRdb to the 5' RACE reads, yields one record per CDR3 protein. Among about 580,000 distinct CDR3 sequences listed, under 55% were seen once. The sequencing input was blood. The receptors shown here come from a man aged 80 or over in good health.

The V and J genes are TRBV5-1 and TRBJ2-1; D is perhaps TRBD2 (5 bases). Germline CDR1 reads SGHRS; CDR2 reads YFSETQ. The CDR3 is made up of 15 amino acids. The V and J ends lost 3 bases and 5 bases respectively, with 15 bases between them. The CDR3 DNA reads as TGCGCCAGCAGCTCGGACGGGGTGGGGAACAATGAGCAGTTCTTC. As protein: CASSSDGVGNNEQFF.

This clonotype appeared a few times. A much larger clone sits a single nucleotide away, making a read error possible. The V and J genes are TRBV6-6 and TRBJ1-2, with 8 bases matching TRBD1. This CDR3 is built from 11 residues. With V trimmed by 10 bases and J by 4 bases, 2 bases remained unmatched. The germline gives CDR1 MNHNY, CDR2 SVGAGI (reference sequence). For the CDR3, the DNA is TGTGCCATACAGGGGGGCTATGGCTACACCTTC. Protein product: CAIQGGYGYTF.

This clonotype was counted between two and nine times. The V gene is TRBV6-1, the J gene TRBJ2-3; D uncertain. The CDR3 is made up of 13 amino acids. V was clipped by 6 bases and J by 0 bases, with 7 bases between them. The V gene's germline CDR1 is MNHNS and CDR2 SASEGT. CDR3 loop: CASRGPSTDTQYF. CDR3 nucleotide sequence: TGTGCCAGCAGAGGGCCTAGCACAGATACGCAGTATTTT.

The V gene is TRBV28, the J gene TRBJ2-5; 7 bases agree with TRBD2. Looked up from germline, CDR1 is MDHEN and CDR2 is SYDVKM. Trimming cost V 3 bases and J 5 bases; bases outside gene matches: 21. The CDR3 extends over 19 amino acids. The CDR3 protein is CASSFPRHGTKGKTETQYF. Written as DNA, the CDR3 is TGTGCCAGCAGTTTCCCTCGACACGGGACTAAGGGGAAGACGGAGACCCAGTACTTC.

This chain links TRBV12-5 with TRBJ2-1; TRBD2 matches 12 bases. CDR1 and CDR2 (germline): LGHNT, FRNRAP. The V and J ends lost 4 bases and 0 bases, in that order; junction bases with no gene match: 4. This CDR3 has 17 amino acids. CDR3 in DNA: TGTGCTAGTGGTTCGACTAGCGGGGGAAGCTCCTACAATGAGCAGTTCTTC. This codes for CASGSTSGGSSYNEQFF.

This clonotype appeared a few times. V gene TRBV7-9 combines with J gene TRBJ1-4; D uncertain. The length of the CDR3 is 14 residues. The ends were cut back, 4 bases at V and 0 bases at J, with 6 bases in the middle. Germline V gives CDR1 SEHNR, CDR2 FQNEAQ (reference sequence). The CDR3 is CASSSGTTNEKLFF. CDR3 DNA sequence: TGTGCCAGCAGCTCCGGGACAACTAATGAAAAACTGTTTTTT.

This clonotype appeared many times. V is TRBV29-1 and J is TRBJ2-5; 8 bases are a match to TRBD1. This CDR3 has 16 residues. Germline CDR1 is SQVTM and CDR2 is ANQGSEA. Germline trimming cut 0 bases from V and 0 bases from J; bases unmatched to any gene: 6. The CDR3 reads CSVEEPGGPNQETQYF. CDR3 nucleotide sequence: TGCAGCGTTGAAGAGCCAGGGGGCCCCAACCAAGAGACCCAGTACTTC.

For this clonotype: A junction end diverges from the germline sequence, so it may reflect a read error. The genes are TRBV7-2 and TRBJ2-7, with D hard to call. This CDR3 is built from 13 residues. CDR1 and CDR2 (germline): SGHTA, FQGNSA. CDR3 coding DNA: TGTGCCGGCAGCTTAGCCGCCGGTTACGAGCAGTACTTC. This encodes CAGSLAAGYEQYF.

The J gene is TRBJ2-2, the V gene TRBV9; a weak D match, TRBD2 (5 bases). Germline CDR1 is SGDLS and CDR2 is YYNGEE. This CDR3 is built from 15 residues. Trimming cost V 1 base and J 6 bases, with 13 bases left between them. The CDR3 loop reads CASSVSGSAAGELFF. As DNA, the CDR3 is TGTGCCAGCAGCGTATCTGGGAGCGCGGCCGGGGAGCTGTTTTTT.

The chain uses TRBV18 and TRBJ1-1; D is undetermined. CDR1 and CDR2 (germline): KGHSH, LQKENI. CDR3 size: 14 residues. Trimming cost V 3 bases and J 4 bases, with 12 bases left between them. CDR3 sequence reads: CASSPEQRATEAFF. The CDR3 DNA reads TGTGCCAGCTCACCGGAACAGAGGGCCACTGAAGCTTTCTTT.

The chain employs TRBV9 and TRBJ2-1; the D gene is possibly TRBD2 (5 bases). With 2 bases removed from V and 5 bases from J, the gap between germline ends came to 8 bases. The CDR3 totals 13 residues. Germline CDR1 is SGDLS and CDR2 is YYNGEE. The CDR3 region is CASSVDGDNEQFF. The CDR3 DNA reads TGTGCCAGCAGCGTGGACGGGGACAATGAGCAGTTCTTC.

This rearrangement joins TRBV5-1 to TRBJ2-1, with D unclear. Germline values: CDR1 SGHRS, CDR2 YFSETQ. This CDR3 comprises 17 residues. Trimming left V 0 bases short and J 4 bases short, with 17 bases between. CDR3 DNA sequence: TGCGCCAGCAGCTTGGGAGTACAGACAATCCTTTACAATGAGCAGTTCTTC. Protein sequence: CASSLGVQTILYNEQFF.

A word on this clonotype: The junction departs from the called germline gene at one end, perhaps through a read error. This chain joins TRBV2 and TRBJ2-7; 9 nucleotides align to TRBD1. In germline, CDR1 is SNHLY, CDR2 FYNNEI. This CDR3 spans 16 amino acids. The CDR3 DNA reads as TGTGCCAGCACCCAAATAGGGACAGGGAAGACCTACGGGCAGTACTTC. Translating gives CASTQIGTGKTYGQYF. Combining the CDR3 with reference TRBV2 and TRBJ2-7 gives the whole variable domain EPEVTQTPSHQVTQMGQEVILRCVPISNHLYFYWYRQILGQKVEFLVSFYNNEISEKSEIFDDQFSVERPDGSNFTLKIRSTKLEDSAMYFCASTQIGTGKTYGQYFGPGTRLTVT.

This clonotype was counted at least ten times. The chain couples TRBV21-1 to TRBJ2-7; TRBD2 was called by the table and not checked on the DNA. TRBV21-1 is a listed pseudogene. The CDR3 is 13 residues long. The CDR3 DNA reads as TGTGCCAGCAGCAAAGTTTACGAGGGTGGGCAGTACTTC. This encodes CASSKVYEGGQYF.

The rearrangement uses TRBV5-5 and TRBJ2-4; 7 positions match TRBD2. This CDR3 comprises 14 residues. The germline gives CDR1 SGHKS, CDR2 YYEKEE (reference sequence). The V gene end was trimmed by 1 base and the J gene end by 13 bases; junction bases not matched to a gene: 11. Written as DNA, the CDR3 is TGTGCCAGCAGCTTGTATCAGTCCCGGGGGGAGCAGTACTTC. As protein: CASSLYQSRGEQYF. The full variable domain, rest sourced from reference TRBV5-5 and TRBJ2-4, is DAGVTQSPTHLIKTRGQQVTLRCSPISGHKSVSWYQQVLGQGPQFIFQYYEKEERGRGNFPDRFSARQFPNYSSELNVNALLLGDSALYLCASSLYQSRGEQYFGAGTRLSVL.

The chain couples TRBV7-2 to TRBJ2-1; 9 nucleotides agree with TRBD1. This CDR3 has 15 amino acids. The V gene end was trimmed by 5 bases and the J gene end by 6 bases; junction bases not matched to a gene: 8. The germline V gene has CDR1 SGHTA and CDR2 FQGNSA. The CDR3 bases are TGTGCCAGCAGCGTAACGGGACAGGGATTCAATGAGCAGTTCTTC. As protein: CASSVTGQGFNEQFF.

CDR3 in amino acids: CASSLTAAPATTDTQYF. DNA for the CDR3: TGCGCCAGCAGCTTGACGGCGGCACCCGCGACCACAGATACGCAGTATTTT. This chain connects TRBV5-1 to TRBJ2-3; D gene unclear. Germline V gene sequence: CDR1 SGHRS, CDR2 YFSETQ. This CDR3 is built from 17 residues. V was pared by 1 base and J by 2 bases, with 17 bases between.

This clonotype has only a few counts. The chain combines TRBV5-1 with TRBJ2-6; tentative D call: TRBD1 (6 bases). Trimming left V 2 bases short and J 0 bases short, with 9 bases between. CDR1 and CDR2 from the germline V gene are SGHRS and YFSETQ. The length of the CDR3 is 16 residues. CDR3 sequence (DNA): TGCGCCAGCAGCTTAGGACAGACCTCTGGGGCCAACGTCCTGACTTTC. It is translated as CASSLGQTSGANVLTF.

As to this clonotype: One end of the junction fails to match germline, which may point to a read error. The CDR3 spells CASSWGMTSNYGHTF. The CDR3 DNA is TGTGCCAGCAGTTGGGGAATGACTTCTAACTATGGCCACACCTTC. The chain carries TRBV6-6 and TRBJ1-2; D call uncertain. This CDR3 is 15 amino acids long. CDR1 is MNHNY and CDR2 is SVGAGI in the germline V gene (reference sequence).

Details on this clonotype: One end of the junction varies from germline; a read error may be responsible. The chain recombines TRBV7-3 with TRBJ2-3; D not certain. This CDR3 comprises 12 residues. CDR1 SGHTA and CDR2 FQGTGA come from the germline V gene. CDR3 nucleotide sequence: TGTGCCAGCAGCCCCCCCACAGATACGCTGTATTTT. It yields the protein CASSPPTDTLYF.

The chain recombines TRBV29-1 with TRBJ2-1; 8 bases match TRBD2. This CDR3 has 14 residues. Germline V gene lookup returns CDR1 SQVTM and CDR2 ANQGSEA. The CDR3: CGADRAGAYNEQFF. Here the CDR3 DNA reads TGCGGCGCTGATCGAGCGGGAGCCTACAATGAGCAGTTCTTC.

The genes are TRBV7-2 and TRBJ2-1, with 9 bases matching TRBD2. Germline V gives CDR1 SGHTA, CDR2 FQGNSA. V trimming: 1 base; J trimming: 12 bases; junction bases outside the gene matches: 10. This CDR3 region has 15 residues. This CDR3 reads CASSLDSGSLDTQFF. The CDR3 coding sequence is TGTGCCAGCAGCTTAGATAGCGGGAGTTTGGATACGCAGTTCTTC.

The chain combines TRBV12-3 or TRBV12-4 with TRBJ2-1; 12 bases are shared with TRBD2. The ends lost 4 bases at V and 7 bases at J; junction bases unmatched: 8. The length of the CDR3 is 16 residues. The CDR3 reads CASSSSSGRVGNEQFF. In DNA, the CDR3 is TGTGCCAGCAGTTCCTCTAGCGGGAGGGTTGGGAATGAGCAGTTCTTC.

This chain links TRBV7-8 with TRBJ2-1; the match to TRBD2 covers 8 bases. The CDR3 has 15 amino acids. The germline V gene encodes CDR1 SGHVS and CDR2 FQNEAQ. J was trimmed by 7 bases and V by 7 bases; bases with no gene match: 12. The CDR3 sequence: CASTNGGRFGNEQFF. CDR3 DNA sequence: TGTGCCAGCACCAACGGCGGGAGGTTTGGTAATGAGCAGTTCTTC. Variable domain in full (rest from reference TRBV7-8 and TRBJ2-1): GAGVSQSPRYKVAKRGQDVALRCDPISGHVSLFWYQQALGQGPEFLTYFQNEAQLDKSGLPSDRFFAERPEGSVSTLKIQRTQQEDSAVYLCASTNGGRFGNEQFFGPGTRLTVL.

This clonotype was detected many times. The chain uses TRBV6-5 and TRBJ2-7; 9 bases are a match to TRBD1. J gave up 4 bases and V 6 bases, and 10 bases lay outside the gene matches. The CDR3 runs 15 residues. Germline V CDR1 and CDR2: MNHEY, SVGAGI. CDR3 DNA sequence: TGTGCCAGCAGCCGAGAACAGGGGGCTAATTACGAGCAGTACTTC. It specifies CASSREQGANYEQYF.

This clonotype was recorded many times. V usage is TRBV7-9 and J usage is TRBJ1-2; 9 nucleotides agree with TRBD1. The CDR3 is made up of 12 amino acids. Germline V gene data show CDR1 as SEHNR and CDR2 as FQNEAQ (reference sequence). The V and J ends lost 5 bases and 10 bases, in that order; junction bases with no gene match: 5. In nucleotides, the CDR3 is TGTGCCAGCAGCCGGGGGGACAGGGTCTACACCTTC. This gives the protein CASSRGDRVYTF.

There are a few counts of this clonotype. The V and J genes are TRBV29-1 and TRBJ2-7, with a weak D call TRBD1 (6 bases). The CDR3 contains 12 residues. V lost 4 bases to trimming and J lost 3 bases, with 10 bases between them. Germline values: CDR1 SQVTM, CDR2 ANQGSEA. In DNA form, the CDR3 reads TGCAGCGTTGGGGGACACCACTACGAGCAGTACTTC. Translated: CSVGGHHYEQYF.

CDR3 nucleotides: TGCAGTGCCCAGACAGGGCCGCAGAATCAGCCCCAGCATTTT. This encodes CSAQTGPQNQPQHF. The chain combines TRBV20-1 with TRBJ1-5, with TRBD1 identical over 7 bases. The V segment lost 6 bases and the J segment 4 bases; nucleotides outside the gene matches: 9. CDR3 size: 14 residues. CDR1 and CDR2 (germline): DFQATT, SNEGSKA (reference sequence).